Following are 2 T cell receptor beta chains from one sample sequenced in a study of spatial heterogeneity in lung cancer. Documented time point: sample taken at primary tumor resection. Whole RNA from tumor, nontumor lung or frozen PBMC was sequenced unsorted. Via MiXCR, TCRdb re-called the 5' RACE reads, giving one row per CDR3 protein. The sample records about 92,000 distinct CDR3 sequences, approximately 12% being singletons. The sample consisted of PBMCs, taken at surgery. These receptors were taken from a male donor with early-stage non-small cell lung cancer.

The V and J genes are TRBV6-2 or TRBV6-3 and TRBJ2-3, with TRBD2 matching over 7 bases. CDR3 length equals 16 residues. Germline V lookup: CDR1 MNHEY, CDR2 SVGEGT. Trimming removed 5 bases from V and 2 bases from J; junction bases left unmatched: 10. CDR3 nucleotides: TGTGCCAGCAGTCCTTACAGTAGCGGGCACACAGATACGCAGTATTTT. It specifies CASSPYSSGHTDTQYF.

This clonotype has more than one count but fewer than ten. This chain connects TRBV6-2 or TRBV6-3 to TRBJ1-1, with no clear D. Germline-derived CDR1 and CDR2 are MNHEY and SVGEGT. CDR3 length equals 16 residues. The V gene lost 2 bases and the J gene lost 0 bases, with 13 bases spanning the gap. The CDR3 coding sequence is TGTGCCAGCAGTTACGATCGGGAGTCCATGAACACTGAAGCTTTCTTT. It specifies CASSYDRESMNTEAFF.